Presented here are 27 T cell receptor beta chains from one specimen sequenced in a study of cytomegalovirus exposure and HLA in healthy donors listed by TCRdb under 2017. Library preparation employed the immunoSEQ multiplex PCR assay. For the multiplex PCR, a mixture combining 60 forward primers for TCR Vbeta segments and 13 reverse primers for TCR Jbeta segments was used. TCRdb limited this immuneACCESS table to in-frame rearrangements with V and J called. A share of clones is missing; checked studies link under half to unresolved V genes, and the rest is unexplained. The sample table holds approximately 110,000 clones. The top ten hold 6.8% of the sample. The material sequenced was PBMCs. These receptors came from a man aged 35 to 55 in good health and CMV-seropositive.

This chain connects TRBV7-6 to TRBJ2-3; 8 nucleotides agree with TRBD1. V lost 5 bases and J lost 4; bases outside the gene matches: 8. This CDR3 spans 15 amino acids. Germline CDR1 is SGHVS and CDR2 is FNYEAQ. The CDR3 region is CASSPDRGRADTQYF. The CDR3 coding sequence is TGTGCCAGCAGCCCTGACAGGGGTCGGGCAGATACGCAGTATTTT.

The V and J genes are TRBV19 and TRBJ2-7; possible D gene TRBD1, 6 bases. Germline V gene data show CDR1 as LNHDA and CDR2 as SQIVND (reference sequence). The germline V and J ends were trimmed by 4 bases and 4 bases, with 11 bases remaining between them. The CDR3 is 13 amino acids. The CDR3 region is CASSTGTRYEQYF. CDR3 nucleotides: TGTGCCAGTAGTACGGGGACACGGTACGAGCAGTACTTC. Variable domain in full (rest from reference TRBV19 and TRBJ2-7): DGGITQSPKYLFRKEGQNVTLSCEQNLNHDAMYWYRQDPGQGLRLIYYSQIVNDFQKGDIAEGYSVSREKKESFPLTVTSAQKNPTAFYLCASSTGTRYEQYFGPGTRLTVT.

The chain joins TRBV2 to TRBJ1-2; unclear D gene. The V gene's germline CDR1 is SNHLY and CDR2 FYNNEI. V was cut by 11 bases and J by 8 bases, with 15 bases left in between. CDR3 size: 11 residues. CDR3 nucleotide sequence: TGTGCCCGACGGTCGGGAGGCGGCTACACCTTC. It translates to CARRSGGGYTF.

V and J are TRBV6-6 and TRBJ1-2, with TRBD1 as a possible D gene (5 bases). Looked up from germline, CDR1 is MNHNY and CDR2 is SVGAGI (reference sequence). There are 15 residues in the CDR3. V was pared by 0 bases and J by 5 bases, with 13 bases between. The CDR3 DNA follows: TGTGCCAGCAGTTACTCGAAACAGGCTGAGTATGGCTACACCTTC. It is translated as CASSYSKQAEYGYTF.

V is TRBV5-6 and J is TRBJ1-4; TRBD1 matches 10 bases. The trim removed 3 bases at V and 6 bases at J, leaving 8 bases unmatched. Germline CDR1 is SGHDT and CDR2 is YYEEEE. The CDR3 is 16 residues long. Written as DNA, the CDR3 is TGTGCCAGCAGCTCATACTCCGGGACAGGGGATGAAAAACTGTTTTTT. This codes for CASSSYSGTGDEKLFF.

The rearrangement links TRBV19 to TRBJ2-3, with a weak D call TRBD2 (6 bases). The V and J ends lost 4 bases and 2 bases respectively, with 19 bases between them. This CDR3 has 17 residues. The germline CDR1 and CDR2 sequences are LNHDA and SQIVND (reference sequence). The CDR3 DNA reads as TGTGCCAGTAGTAAAGCCCAAATGGGCGGGAACACAGATACGCAGTATTTT. Translated, it gives CASSKAQMGGNTDTQYF.

The chain carries TRBV5-1 and TRBJ2-3, with a possible D match to TRBD2 (6 bases). V dropped 0 bases and J dropped 1 base, with 12 bases sitting between them. The CDR3 has 16 amino acids. Germline values: CDR1 SGHRS, CDR2 YFSETQ. The CDR3 DNA is TGCGCCAGCAGCTTGGGTGGTAGCGGCGGCACAGATACGCAGTATTTT. Protein product: CASSLGGSGGTDTQYF.

CDR3 sequence: CASSLGSGGLYEQYF. The DNA of the CDR3 is TGTGCCAGCAGTTTAGGTAGCGGGGGGCTCTACGAGCAGTACTTC. J is TRBJ2-7 and V is TRBV28; TRBD2 matches at 10 bases. J was trimmed by 3 bases and V by 2 bases; bases with no gene match: 4. Looked up from germline, CDR1 is MDHEN and CDR2 is SYDVKM. This CDR3 is 15 amino acids long.

This chain connects TRBV5-8 to TRBJ1-2; the match to TRBD1 covers 10 bases. Germline V gives CDR1 SGHTS, CDR2 YDEGEE. The CDR3 runs 15 residues. After removal of 0 bases from V and 2 bases from J, the junction contained 1 base not matched to a gene. CDR3 residues: CASSLGGQGNYGYTF. The DNA for the CDR3 is TGTGCCAGCAGCTTGGGGGGACAGGGGAACTATGGCTACACCTTC.

The rearrangement uses TRBV4-3 and TRBJ2-7; a weak D match, TRBD1 (5 bases). V lost 4 bases and J lost 0, with 13 bases in between. CDR3 length: 15 residues. Germline V gene sequence: CDR1 LGHNA, CDR2 YSLEER. CDR3 protein: CASSLGHQSSYEQYF. DNA of the CDR3: TGCGCCAGCAGCCTAGGACATCAGAGCTCCTACGAGCAGTACTTC.

The chain links TRBV7-6 to TRBJ2-7; TRBD2 might be the D (6 bases). The CDR3 sequence is 12 residues long. Germline lookup yields CDR1 SGHVS and CDR2 FNYEAQ. The V and J ends lost 5 bases and 4 bases respectively, with 9 bases between them. Here the CDR3 DNA reads TGTGCCAGCAGCACGGAGGGATACGAGCAGTACTTC. It codes for CASSTEGYEQYF.

The CDR3 DNA follows: TGTGCCAGCAGCCGAAACATCCAAGAGACCCAGTACTTC. Translating it yields CASSRNIQETQYF. V usage is TRBV4-2 and J usage is TRBJ2-5; D is ambiguous. Germline V CDR1 and CDR2: LGHNA, YNFKEQ. The CDR3 is 13 amino acids. V lost 4 bases and J 1 base, leaving 7 bases between the germline ends.

The chain carries TRBV18 and TRBJ1-2, with 11 bases identical to TRBD1. Germline assignment: CDR1 KGHSH and CDR2 LQKENI. The ends lost 3 bases at V and 2 bases at J; junction bases unmatched: 2. The CDR3 is 15 amino acids. The CDR3, as DNA: TGTGCCAGCTCACCCCGGACAGGGGGCAACTATGGCTACACCTTC. Translating gives CASSPRTGGNYGYTF.

The chain uses TRBV7-9 and TRBJ2-1; D is uncertain. Trimming took 1 base from V and 8 from J, leaving 12 bases between them. Germline CDR1 SEHNR, CDR2 FQNEAQ (reference sequence). This CDR3 has 14 amino acids. CDR3 loop: CASSLVKEWDEQFF. Here the CDR3 DNA reads TGTGCCAGCAGCTTAGTTAAGGAGTGGGATGAGCAGTTCTTC.

The V and J genes are TRBV7-2 and TRBJ2-2; 14 nucleotides align to TRBD2. After removal of 5 bases from V and 5 bases from J, the junction contained 13 bases not matched to a gene. Germline assignment: CDR1 SGHTA and CDR2 FQGNSA. This CDR3 contains 19 residues. As DNA, the CDR3 is TGTGCCAGCAGCCTCACTGCGACTAGCGGGAGGGCCATGACCGGGGAGCTGTTTTTT. Translated: CASSLTATSGRAMTGELFF.

The CDR3 reads CASSLAPSSGISFSSSYNEQFF. The CDR3 nucleotides are TGCGCCAGCAGCTTGGCGCCCTCTAGCGGTATTTCCTTCTCTAGCTCCTACAATGAGCAGTTCTTC. The V and J genes are TRBV5-1 and TRBJ2-1, with 7 bases aligning to TRBD2. The CDR3 sequence is 22 residues long. V was clipped by 0 bases and J by 0 bases; unmatched bases: 21. CDR1 is SGHRS and CDR2 is YFSETQ in the germline V gene.

The rearrangement links TRBV28 to TRBJ2-7; 11 bases are a match to TRBD2. V was clipped by 5 bases and J by 4 bases; unmatched bases: 7. This CDR3 is 15 amino acids long. Germline V CDR1 and CDR2: MDHEN, SYDVKM. The CDR3 DNA is TGTGCCAGCAGTCCCGGGACTAGCGGCACTTACGAGCAGTACTTC. It specifies CASSPGTSGTYEQYF.

This rearrangement joins TRBV7-9 to TRBJ2-1, with 9 bases that match TRBD1. This CDR3 comprises 14 residues. The V gene end was trimmed by 4 bases and the J gene end by 6 bases; junction bases not matched to a gene: 4. Germline V gene sequence: CDR1 SEHNR, CDR2 FQNEAQ (reference sequence). CDR3 sequence: CASSYGTGINEQFF. The DNA of the CDR3 is TGTGCCAGCAGCTACGGGACAGGGATCAATGAGCAGTTCTTC.

This chain's CDR3 is CASSDRDRVYEQYF. DNA of the CDR3: TGTGCCAGTAGTGACCGGGACAGGGTTTACGAGCAGTACTTC. This chain joins TRBV19 and TRBJ2-7, with TRBD1 matching over 9 bases. This CDR3 has 14 amino acids. Germline V gene sequence: CDR1 LNHDA, CDR2 SQIVND (reference sequence). V was pared by 5 bases and J by 4 bases, with 6 bases of the junction left unmatched.

V and J are TRBV29-1 and TRBJ2-5, with TRBD1 matching over 9 bases. With the DNA end fitting TRBJ2-7 better, the J assignment may be wrong. Germline loops: CDR1 SQVTM, CDR2 ANQGSEA. The CDR3 is 17 residues long. For the CDR3, the DNA is TGCAGCGTTAGGGGACAGGGAAAGGGCGGGACCCTTCGCGAGCAGTACTTC. Translating gives CSVRGQGKGGTLREQYF.

This sequence joins TRBV5-1 and TRBJ1-3; no firm D call. Germline CDR1 is SGHRS and CDR2 is YFSETQ. The CDR3 runs to 13 residues. The germline V and J ends were trimmed by 4 bases and 0 bases, with 5 bases remaining between them. DNA of the CDR3: TGCGCCAGCAGCCAGTCCTCTGGAAACACCATATATTTT. It codes for CASSQSSGNTIYF.

Worth noting for this clone: This specimen includes other DNA sequences encoding the same CDR3. The rearrangement joins TRBV5-1 to TRBJ1-2, with 10 bases aligning to TRBD1. This CDR3 has 16 amino acids. Germline CDR1 is SGHRS and CDR2 is YFSETQ. V shed 0 bases, J shed 1 base, and the junction held 3 bases outside the gene matches. The CDR3 loop is CASSLAGDRGNYGYTF. In nucleotides, the CDR3 is TGCGCCAGCAGCTTGGCGGGGGACAGGGGTAACTATGGCTACACCTTC.

The genes are TRBV4-1 and TRBJ2-3; 8 bases are a match to TRBD1. This CDR3 has 16 amino acids. With 4 bases clipped from V and 2 bases from J, the junction kept 8 bases outside the gene matches. CDR1 and CDR2 from the germline V gene are MGHRA and YSYEKL. The CDR3 region has the DNA TGCGCCAGCAGCCTTAGACAGGGGACGGCCACAGATACGCAGTATTTT. Its translation is CASSLRQGTATDTQYF.

V gene TRBV5-1 combines with J gene TRBJ2-2; a possible D gene is TRBD2 (6 bases). Trimming stripped 2 bases from V and 6 bases from J, with 20 bases between. Germline-derived CDR1 and CDR2 are SGHRS and YFSETQ. The CDR3 has 17 residues. CDR3: CASSLSCLARKSGELFF. Here the CDR3 DNA reads TGCGCCAGCAGCTTATCGTGCCTAGCGAGGAAGTCCGGGGAGCTGTTTTTT.

The CDR3 DNA reads TGTGCCAGCAGTTTAACAGGGGGGAGCAATCAGCCCCAGCATTTT. This codes for CASSLTGGSNQPQHF. V usage is TRBV28 and J usage is TRBJ1-5; 8 bases agree with TRBD1. This CDR3 comprises 15 residues. Germline trimming cut 2 bases from V and 1 base from J; bases unmatched to any gene: 1. The germline V gene has CDR1 MDHEN and CDR2 SYDVKM.

The V and J genes are TRBV27 and TRBJ2-7; the D is unclear. Trimming removed 4 bases at V and 4 bases at J, with 14 bases between. Germline V gene data show CDR1 as MNHEY and CDR2 as SMNVEV (reference sequence). The CDR3 is made up of 14 amino acids. CDR3 region: CASSSDYGAYEQYF. DNA of the CDR3: TGTGCCAGCAGTTCCGATTACGGAGCATACGAGCAGTACTTC.

V is TRBV11-2 and J is TRBJ2-2, with no clear D. Germline V gene lookup returns CDR1 SGHAT and CDR2 FQNNGV. This CDR3 has 14 amino acids. Trimming left V 3 bases short and J 7 bases short, with 12 bases between. CDR3 region: CASSFASPGGELFF. The DNA of the CDR3 is TGTGCCAGCAGCTTTGCGTCTCCGGGCGGGGAGCTGTTTTTT.